This T cell receptor beta chain was retrieved from a study of blood T cell repertoires in COVID-19. Study-wide context: From T cells, B-cell-depleted T cells, or PBMCs came the material, which was cDNA or gDNA.

Source study methods: Quantification of nucleated cells was approximated via reference gene primer amplification. This table comes from immunoSEQ multiplex PCR, and its TCRdb copy is limited to in-frame clones, with some not included. The V and J calls and the clone size are those of that table, but D and trimming were determined from the DNA. In the table there are around 200,000 clones, about nine tenths of which are singletons. The CDR3 length is 14 residues. Germline V lookup: CDR1 MNHEY, CDR2 SMNVEV (reference sequence). The ends were cut back, 6 bases at V and 4 bases at J, with 15 bases in the middle.

The chain uses TRBV27 and TRBJ1-1, with no clear D. Sequenced material: peripheral blood. This sequence was found in a middle-aged man with acute or convalescent COVID-19. CDR3 loop: CASRWSGESTEAFF. The DNA for the CDR3 is TGTGCCAGCAGATGGAGCGGGGAGAGCACTGAAGCTTTCTTT.